Shown below are 25 T cell receptor beta chains from a single sample sequenced in a study of T cells in Graves' hyperthyroidism and ophthalmopathy. Amplified TCR beta CDR3 regions derived from RNA transcripts. Initially, a first-round RT-PCR of the TCR CDR3 employed the HTBI primer set. MiXCR, applied by TCRdb to the multiplex PCR reads, yields one record per CDR3 protein. The table has hundreds of thousands of distinct CDR3 sequences, around 20% seen once. The material sequenced was blood. Source of these receptors: a woman aged 45-65 years with Graves' hyperthyroidism that later progressed to Graves' ophthalmopathy.

This clonotype was seen more than once but under ten times. The CDR3 DNA is TGCAGTGCTAGATACAGGGAACAGCCCCAGCATTTT. Translating it yields CSARYREQPQHF. The chain couples TRBV20-1 to TRBJ1-5; maybe TRBD1 (6 bases). V lost 2 bases and J lost 7, with 9 bases in between. The CDR3 consists of 12 residues. Germline V lookup: CDR1 DFQATT, CDR2 SNEGSKA (reference sequence).

This rearrangement joins TRBV20-1 to TRBJ2-7; unclear D gene. Trimming took 8 bases from V and 7 from J, leaving 21 bases between them. This CDR3 has 13 amino acids. The V gene's germline CDR1 is DFQATT and CDR2 SNEGSKA (reference sequence). The CDR3 DNA sequence: TGCAGTACAAAACGGCCCGGGTCCAATGAGCAGTACTTC. Its protein is CSTKRPGSNEQYF.

This clonotype came up many times. CDR3: CASSLQSATQYF. CDR3 nucleotides: TGTGCCAGCAGCTTACAGTCGGCTACGCAGTATTTT. The V gene is TRBV11-2, the J gene TRBJ2-3; no definite D call. The length of the CDR3 is 12 residues. The V gene lost 2 bases and the J gene lost 8 bases, with 8 bases spanning the gap. Germline CDR1 SGHAT, CDR2 FQNNGV.

This chain connects TRBV6-1 to TRBJ2-2; weak D call: TRBD2 (6 bases). The CDR3 has 13 residues. Germline-derived CDR1 and CDR2 are MNHNS and SASEGT. Trimming removed 10 bases from V and 4 bases from J, with 13 bases in between. CDR3 sequence (DNA): TGTGCCACGGGGGAGGCACTCACCGGGGAGCTGTTTTTT. Translation gives CATGEALTGELFF.

There are many counts of this clonotype. The chain uses TRBV27 and TRBJ2-5, with D possibly matching TRBD2 (6 bases). CDR1 is MNHEY and CDR2 is SMNVEV in the germline V gene (reference sequence). V was clipped by 5 bases and J by 6 bases, with 19 bases between them. The CDR3 length is 15 residues. DNA for the CDR3: TGTGCCAGCAGTGACCCAGGGTGGGGGGTGAAGACCCAGTACTTC. Protein: CASSDPGWGVKTQYF.

This clonotype was counted between two and nine times. The V gene is TRBV27, the J gene TRBJ2-3; 14 bases map to TRBD2. J gave up 1 base and V 6 bases, and 9 bases lay outside the gene matches. There are 18 residues in the CDR3. Germline V gene lookup returns CDR1 MNHEY and CDR2 SMNVEV (reference sequence). The CDR3 loop is CASSLGLGLAGGTDTQYF. The CDR3 DNA reads TGTGCCAGCAGCCTGGGTCTGGGACTAGCGGGGGGCACAGATACGCAGTATTTT.

This clonotype was counted only a few times. V and J are TRBV6-1 and TRBJ2-7; D call uncertain. This CDR3 is built from 13 residues. From germline, CDR1 is MNHNS and CDR2 SASEGT. V was shortened by 6 bases and J by 9 bases, with 18 bases between the two germline ends. The CDR3 loop is CASSRSPKGGQYF. The DNA of the CDR3 is TGTGCCAGCAGCCGGAGTCCAAAGGGCGGGCAGTACTTC.

The V gene is TRBV20-1, the J gene TRBJ2-5; D is unclear. The CDR3 extends over 12 amino acids. The V end lost 3 bases, the J end lost 6 bases, and 11 bases lay between the germline ends. The V gene's germline CDR1 is DFQATT and CDR2 SNEGSKA (reference sequence). The chain's CDR3 is CSARDEEKTQYF. CDR3 sequence (DNA): TGCAGTGCTAGGGACGAGGAGAAGACCCAGTACTTC.

This clonotype was seen a handful of times. V is TRBV7-9 and J is TRBJ1-4; a weak D match, TRBD1 (5 bases). The CDR3 is 15 residues long. From germline, CDR1 is SEHNR and CDR2 FQNEAQ (reference sequence). Trimming pared 4 bases from V and 0 bases from J, leaving 9 bases between. The DNA of the CDR3 is TGTGCCAGCAGCTCTCCGGGGCCAACTAATGAAAAACTGTTTTTT. As protein: CASSSPGPTNEKLFF.

In its sample, this clonotype was seen many times. The chain couples TRBV6-1 to TRBJ2-3; 9 nucleotides agree with TRBD1. The CDR3 has 15 amino acids. Per the germline V gene, CDR1 is MNHNS and CDR2 is SASEGT. J was trimmed by 6 bases and V by 6 bases; bases with no gene match: 10. The CDR3 coding sequence is TGTGCCAGCAGGACCGGGACAGGGTCGGCGGATACGCAGTATTTT. Residues: CASRTGTGSADTQYF.

CDR3 DNA sequence: TGTGCCAGCAGCTTAGTTCCCAGGGACCGGGATACGCAGTATTTT. Protein sequence: CASSLVPRDRDTQYF. This rearrangement joins TRBV7-9 to TRBJ2-3; D assignment may be TRBD1 or TRBD2 (5 bases each). Germline CDR1 and CDR2: SEHNR and FQNEAQ (reference sequence). The CDR3 is 15 residues long. V was shortened by 1 base and J by 6 bases, with 14 bases between the two germline ends.

As concerns this clonotype: Being one base from a much bigger clone, this may be a read error. The V gene is TRBV5-1, the J gene TRBJ1-1; TRBD1 is a possible D gene (5 bases). V was pared by 0 bases and J by 11 bases, with 23 bases between. The CDR3 extends over 16 amino acids. Per germline, CDR1 SGHRS and CDR2 YFSETQ. The chain's CDR3 is CASSLGRGAELGEAFF. The CDR3 DNA follows: TGCGCCAGCAGCTTGGGCCGGGGCGCAGAATTAGGGGAGGCTTTCTTT.

Comment on this clonotype: A much larger clonotype is one base distant, so this may be a read error. This chain uses TRBV11-2 with TRBJ1-4; D perhaps matches TRBD1 (6 bases). The CDR3 totals 16 residues. V was trimmed by 2 bases and J by 9 bases, leaving 19 bases between them. Germline CDR1 is SGHAT and CDR2 is FQNNGV. CDR3 sequence (DNA): TGTGCCAGCAGCTTAAGACCCGACAGGTCCGATAAAAAACTGTTTTTT. Encoded protein: CASSLRPDRSDKKLFF.

This clonotype came up a few times. V gene TRBV19 combines with J gene TRBJ2-3; D ambiguous. This CDR3 has 14 amino acids. Trimming took off 3 bases at V and 2 bases at J, with 9 bases between the two ends. Germline values: CDR1 LNHDA, CDR2 SQIVND (reference sequence). CDR3 sequence: CASSIGHFTDTQYF. CDR3 DNA sequence: TGTGCCAGTAGTATCGGCCATTTCACAGATACGCAGTATTTT.

This clonotype has just a few counts. The V and J genes are TRBV5-6 and TRBJ2-1; D is ambiguous. Germline CDR1 SGHDT, CDR2 YYEEEE. The CDR3 runs to 11 residues. V was trimmed by 1 base and J by 10 bases, leaving 6 bases between them. This CDR3 reads CASSLPTEQFF. The DNA for the CDR3 is TGTGCCAGCAGCTTGCCTACCGAGCAGTTCTTC.

This clonotype came up a few times. This rearrangement joins TRBV13 to TRBJ1-1; possibly TRBD1 for D (5 bases). Germline V gene lookup returns CDR1 PRHDT and CDR2 FYEKMQ (reference sequence). The CDR3 runs to 14 residues. V dropped 5 bases and J dropped 5 bases, with 15 bases sitting between them. CDR3 amino acids: CASSPVGRATEAFF. Written as DNA, the CDR3 is TGTGCCAGCAGCCCAGTGGGCAGGGCTACTGAAGCTTTCTTT. Full variable domain (rest looked up from reference TRBV13 and TRBJ1-1): AAGVIQSPRHLIKEKRETATLKCYPIPRHDTVYWYQQGPGQDPQFLISFYEKMQSDKGSIPDRFSAQQFSDYHSELNMSSLELGDSALYFCASSPVGRATEAFFGQGTRLTVV.

This clonotype was seen a few times. This chain links TRBV7-6 with TRBJ2-3; no clear D gene. Trimming removed 1 base at V and 7 bases at J, with 6 bases between. This CDR3 is 12 amino acids long. From germline, CDR1 is SGHVS and CDR2 FNYEAQ. CDR3 loop: CASSLGPNTQYF. The CDR3 DNA follows: TGTGCCAGCAGCTTAGGGCCAAATACGCAGTATTTT.

This clonotype turned up a few times. V usage is TRBV20-1 and J usage is TRBJ2-7, with TRBD2 identical over 12 bases. With 2 bases clipped from V and 2 bases from J, the junction kept 1 base outside the gene matches. This CDR3 is 14 amino acids long. The V gene's germline CDR1 is DFQATT and CDR2 SNEGSKA (reference sequence). This CDR3 reads CSARLAGGPYEQYF. DNA for the CDR3: TGCAGTGCTAGACTAGCGGGGGGGCCCTACGAGCAGTACTTC.

This chain uses TRBV5-1 with TRBJ2-3; D might be TRBD1 (5 bases). The CDR3 is 15 residues long. V was trimmed by 4 bases and J by 1 base, leaving 13 bases between them. Germline values: CDR1 SGHRS, CDR2 YFSETQ. CDR3: CASSPYRQRTDTQYF. Written as DNA, the CDR3 is TGCGCCAGCAGCCCCTACAGACAGCGCACAGATACGCAGTATTTT. The full variable domain, rest sourced from reference TRBV5-1 and TRBJ2-3, is KAGVTQTPRYLIKTRGQQVTLSCSPISGHRSVSWYQQTPGQGLQFLFEYFSETQRNKGNFPGRFSGRQFSNSRSEMNVSTLELGDSALYLCASSPYRQRTDTQYFGPGTRLTVL.

This clonotype was picked up a small number of times. The CDR3 reads CASRDMTYEQYF. The DNA for the CDR3 is TGTGCCAGCAGGGACATGACCTACGAGCAGTACTTC. The chain uses TRBV7-9 and TRBJ2-7; possibly TRBD1 for D (5 bases). This CDR3 has 12 amino acids. The V end was cut by 6 bases, the J end by 2 bases, with 8 bases between. Germline values: CDR1 SEHNR, CDR2 FQNEAQ (reference sequence).

This clonotype has more than one count but fewer than ten. One junction end disagrees with the germline gene, perhaps due to a read error. The V call is TRBV20-1, the J call TRBJ2-1; D is unresolved. The CDR3 sequence is 10 residues long. Germline CDR1 reads DFQATT; CDR2 reads SNEGSKA (reference sequence). The DNA for the CDR3 is TGCAGTGCTAGCGACAATGAGCAGCTCTTC. Its translation: CSASDNEQLF.

Many counts were recorded for this clonotype. The chain carries TRBV27 and TRBJ2-1; 13 bases fit TRBD2. Germline V gene sequence: CDR1 MNHEY, CDR2 SMNVEV (reference sequence). The CDR3 is made up of 17 amino acids. The ends lost 5 bases at V and 0 bases at J; junction bases unmatched: 4. CDR3 sequence: CASSRGLAGSSYNEQFF. In nucleotides, the CDR3 is TGTGCCAGCAGTCGGGGACTAGCGGGGAGCTCCTACAATGAGCAGTTCTTC.

In this sample, this clonotype turned up a few times. V usage is TRBV19 and J usage is TRBJ1-4; D call uncertain. Per germline, CDR1 LNHDA and CDR2 SQIVND (reference sequence). Trimming cost V 7 bases and J 0 bases, with 9 bases left between them. CDR3 size: 14 residues. CDR3 amino acids: CASIPTATNEKLFF. CDR3 DNA sequence: TGTGCCAGTATCCCGACCGCAACTAATGAAAAACTGTTTTTT. The full variable domain, rest sourced from reference TRBV19 and TRBJ1-4, is DGGITQSPKYLFRKEGQNVTLSCEQNLNHDAMYWYRQDPGQGLRLIYYSQIVNDFQKGDIAEGYSVSREKKESFPLTVTSAQKNPTAFYLCASIPTATNEKLFFGSGTQLSVL.

In its sample, this clonotype was seen a few times. This rearrangement joins TRBV20-1 to TRBJ2-7, with 8 positions matching TRBD2. The J segment lost 0 bases and the V segment lost 5 bases, leaving 3 bases of the junction unmatched. CDR3 length: 13 residues. Germline V gene sequence: CDR1 DFQATT, CDR2 SNEGSKA (reference sequence). CDR3 loop: CSALSGSSYEQYF. The CDR3 DNA reads TGCAGTGCTCTCAGCGGGAGCTCCTACGAGCAGTACTTC.

This clonotype was picked up many times. The V gene is TRBV20-1, the J gene TRBJ2-1; either TRBD1 or TRBD2 may supply D (6 bases each). The germline V gene encodes CDR1 DFQATT and CDR2 SNEGSKA (reference sequence). The CDR3 is 14 amino acids. The V gene lost 4 bases and the J gene lost 8 bases, with 18 bases spanning the gap. CDR3 region: CSATLGGTYDEQFF. CDR3 DNA sequence: TGCAGTGCTACCCTAGGGGGGACTTACGATGAGCAGTTCTTC.